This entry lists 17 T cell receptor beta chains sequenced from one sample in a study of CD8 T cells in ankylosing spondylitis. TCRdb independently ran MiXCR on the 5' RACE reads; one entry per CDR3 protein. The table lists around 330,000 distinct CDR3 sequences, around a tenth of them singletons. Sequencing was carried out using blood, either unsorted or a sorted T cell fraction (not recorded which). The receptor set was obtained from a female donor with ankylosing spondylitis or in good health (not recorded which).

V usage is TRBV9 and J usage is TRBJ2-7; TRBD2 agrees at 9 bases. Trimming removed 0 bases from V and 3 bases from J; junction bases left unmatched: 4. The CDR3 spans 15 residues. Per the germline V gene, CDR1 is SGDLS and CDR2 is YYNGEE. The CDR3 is CASSVGVAGVYEQYF. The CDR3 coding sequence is TGTGCCAGCAGCGTAGGCGTAGCGGGAGTCTACGAGCAGTACTTC.

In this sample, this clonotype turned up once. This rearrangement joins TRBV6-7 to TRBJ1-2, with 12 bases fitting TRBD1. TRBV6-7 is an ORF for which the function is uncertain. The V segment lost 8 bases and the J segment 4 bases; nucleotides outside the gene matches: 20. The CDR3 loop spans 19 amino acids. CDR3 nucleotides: TGTGCCAGCTGTTTACGCCGCCTAGGGACAGGGGGCGTTTTCTATGGCTACACCTTC. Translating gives CASCLRRLGTGGVFYGYTF.

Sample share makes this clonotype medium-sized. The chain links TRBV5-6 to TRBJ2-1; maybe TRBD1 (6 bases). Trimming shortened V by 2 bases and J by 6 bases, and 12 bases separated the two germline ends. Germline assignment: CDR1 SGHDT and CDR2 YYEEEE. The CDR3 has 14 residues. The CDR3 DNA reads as TGTGCCAGCAGCTTAAACATAGGGGGCAATGAGCAGTTCTTC. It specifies CASSLNIGGNEQFF.

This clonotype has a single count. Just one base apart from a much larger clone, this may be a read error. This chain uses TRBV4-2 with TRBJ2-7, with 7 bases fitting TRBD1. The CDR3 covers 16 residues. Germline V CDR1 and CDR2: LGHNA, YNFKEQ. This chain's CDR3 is CSSSQTTGASSYEQYF. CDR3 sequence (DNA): TGTTCCAGCAGCCAAACTACAGGGGCAAGCTCCTACGAGCAGTACTTC.

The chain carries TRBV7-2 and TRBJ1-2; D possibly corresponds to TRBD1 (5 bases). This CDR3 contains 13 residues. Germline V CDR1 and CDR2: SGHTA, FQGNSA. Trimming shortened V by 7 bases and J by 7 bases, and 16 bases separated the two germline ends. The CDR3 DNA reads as TGTGCCAGCACGGCTAGCAGGGCTGGTGGCTACACCTTC. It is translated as CASTASRAGGYTF.

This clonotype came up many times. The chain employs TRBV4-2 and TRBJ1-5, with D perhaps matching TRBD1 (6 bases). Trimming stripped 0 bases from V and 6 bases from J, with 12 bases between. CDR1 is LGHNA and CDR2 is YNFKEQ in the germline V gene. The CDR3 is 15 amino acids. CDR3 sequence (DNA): TGTGCCAGCAGCCAAGAATCAGTAGGGGGTCAGCCCCAGCATTTT. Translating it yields CASSQESVGGQPQHF.

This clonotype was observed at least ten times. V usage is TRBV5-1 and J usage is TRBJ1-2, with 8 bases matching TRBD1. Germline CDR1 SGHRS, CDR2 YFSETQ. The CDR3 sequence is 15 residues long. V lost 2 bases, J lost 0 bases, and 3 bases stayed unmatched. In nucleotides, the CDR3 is TGCGCCAGCAGCTTCGGGACAGGATCTAACTATGGCTACACCTTC. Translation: CASSFGTGSNYGYTF.

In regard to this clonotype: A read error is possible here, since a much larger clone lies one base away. The CDR3 region has the DNA TGTGCCAGCAGTTTATCGGGGGGGAAGGGAAACACCTTATATTTT. Its translation is CASSLSGGKGNTLYF. This rearrangement joins TRBV12-3 or TRBV12-4 to TRBJ1-3; the D gene is possibly TRBD1 (5 bases). The CDR3 is 15 residues long.

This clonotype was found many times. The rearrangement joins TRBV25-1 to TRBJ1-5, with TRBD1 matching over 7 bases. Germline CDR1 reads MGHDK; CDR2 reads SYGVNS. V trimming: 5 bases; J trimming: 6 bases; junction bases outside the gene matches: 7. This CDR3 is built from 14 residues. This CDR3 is CASSNRTGLQPQHF. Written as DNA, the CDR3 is TGTGCCAGCAGTAACAGGACAGGACTTCAGCCCCAGCATTTT.

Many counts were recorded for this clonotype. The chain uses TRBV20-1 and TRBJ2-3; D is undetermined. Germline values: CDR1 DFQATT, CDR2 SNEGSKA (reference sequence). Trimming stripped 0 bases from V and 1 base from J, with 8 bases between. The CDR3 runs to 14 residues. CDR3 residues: CSARESHGTDTQYF. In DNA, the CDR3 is TGCAGTGCTAGAGAGTCCCACGGCACAGATACGCAGTATTTT.

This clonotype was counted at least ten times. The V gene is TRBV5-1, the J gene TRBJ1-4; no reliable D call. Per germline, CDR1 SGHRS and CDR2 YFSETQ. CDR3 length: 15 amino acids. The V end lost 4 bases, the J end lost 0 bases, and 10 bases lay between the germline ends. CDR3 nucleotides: TGCGCCAGCAGCACCGCGTCTGCAACTAATGAAAAACTGTTTTTT. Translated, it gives CASSTASATNEKLFF.

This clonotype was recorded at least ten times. CDR3 DNA: TGTGCCAGCAGTTTAATGGGGGGGACAGATACGCAGTATTTT. It encodes CASSLMGGTDTQYF. V gene TRBV12-3 or TRBV12-4 combines with J gene TRBJ2-3, with 7 bases lining up with TRBD2. The CDR3 consists of 14 residues. The V gene end was trimmed by 2 bases and the J gene end by 3 bases; junction bases not matched to a gene: 2.

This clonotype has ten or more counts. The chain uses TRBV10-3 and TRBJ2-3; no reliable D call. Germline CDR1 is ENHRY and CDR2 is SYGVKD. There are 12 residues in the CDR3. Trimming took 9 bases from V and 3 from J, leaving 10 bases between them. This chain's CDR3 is CAIARKTDTQYF. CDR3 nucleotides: TGTGCCATTGCTAGGAAGACAGATACGCAGTATTTT.

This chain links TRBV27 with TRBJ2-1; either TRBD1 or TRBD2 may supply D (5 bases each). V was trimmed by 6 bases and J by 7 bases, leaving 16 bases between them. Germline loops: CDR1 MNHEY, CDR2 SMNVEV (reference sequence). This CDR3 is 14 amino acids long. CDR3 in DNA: TGTGCCAGCAGCCAAGGGGCTTGGGGGAATGAGCAGTTCTTC. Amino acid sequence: CASSQGAWGNEQFF.

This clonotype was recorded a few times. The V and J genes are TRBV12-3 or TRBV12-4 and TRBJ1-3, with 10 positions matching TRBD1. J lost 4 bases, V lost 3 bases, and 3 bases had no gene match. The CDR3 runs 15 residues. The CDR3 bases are TGTGCCAGCAGTTTGACAGGGGGCGCGGGAAACACCATATATTTT. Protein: CASSLTGGAGNTIYF.

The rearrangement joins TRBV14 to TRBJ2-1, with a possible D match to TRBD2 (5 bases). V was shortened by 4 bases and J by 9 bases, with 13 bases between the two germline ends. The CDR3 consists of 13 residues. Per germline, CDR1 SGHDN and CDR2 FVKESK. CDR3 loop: CASSLHLGAEQFF. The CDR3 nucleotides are TGTGCCAGCAGCCTCCACTTGGGAGCTGAGCAGTTCTTC.

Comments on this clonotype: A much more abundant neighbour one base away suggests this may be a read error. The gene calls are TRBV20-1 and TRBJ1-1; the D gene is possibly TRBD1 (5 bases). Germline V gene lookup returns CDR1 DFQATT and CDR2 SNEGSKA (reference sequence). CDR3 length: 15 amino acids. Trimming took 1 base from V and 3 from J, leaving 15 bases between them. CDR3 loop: CSARGGRGWYTEAFF. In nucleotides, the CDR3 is TGCAGTGCTAGAGGTGGAAGGGGATGGTACACTGAAGCTTTCTTT.